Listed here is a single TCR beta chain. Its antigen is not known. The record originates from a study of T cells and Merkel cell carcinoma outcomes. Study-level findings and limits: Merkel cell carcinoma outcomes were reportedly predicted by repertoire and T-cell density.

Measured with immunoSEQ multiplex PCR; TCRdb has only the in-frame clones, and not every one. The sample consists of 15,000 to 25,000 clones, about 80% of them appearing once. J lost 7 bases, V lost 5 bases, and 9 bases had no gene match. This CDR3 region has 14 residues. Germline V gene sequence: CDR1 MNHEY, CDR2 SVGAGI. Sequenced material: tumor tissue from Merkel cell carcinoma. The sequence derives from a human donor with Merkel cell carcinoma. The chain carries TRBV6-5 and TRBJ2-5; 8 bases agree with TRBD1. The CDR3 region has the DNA TGTGCCAGCAGTGCCCCAGGGGGCCCCGGGACCCAGTACTTC. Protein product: CASSAPGGPGTQYF.